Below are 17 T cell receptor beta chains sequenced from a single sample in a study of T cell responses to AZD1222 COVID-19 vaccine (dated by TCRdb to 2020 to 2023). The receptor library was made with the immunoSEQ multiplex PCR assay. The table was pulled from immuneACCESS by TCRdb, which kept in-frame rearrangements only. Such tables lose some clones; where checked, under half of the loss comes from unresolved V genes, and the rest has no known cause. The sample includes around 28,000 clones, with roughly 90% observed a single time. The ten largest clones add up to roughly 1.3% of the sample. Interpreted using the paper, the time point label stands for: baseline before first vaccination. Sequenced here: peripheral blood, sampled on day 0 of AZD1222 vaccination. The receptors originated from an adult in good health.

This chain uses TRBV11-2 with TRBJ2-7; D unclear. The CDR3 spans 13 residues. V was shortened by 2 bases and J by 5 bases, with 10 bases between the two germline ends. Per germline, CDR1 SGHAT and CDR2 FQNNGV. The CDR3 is CASSLSPSHEQYF. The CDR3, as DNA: TGTGCCAGCAGCTTATCCCCCAGCCACGAGCAGTACTTC.

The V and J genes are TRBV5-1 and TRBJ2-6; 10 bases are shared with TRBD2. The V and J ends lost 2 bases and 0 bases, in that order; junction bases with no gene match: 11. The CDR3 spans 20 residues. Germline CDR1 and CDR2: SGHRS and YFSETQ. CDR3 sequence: CASSLGLAAPTLSGANVLTF. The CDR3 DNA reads TGCGCCAGCAGCTTAGGACTAGCGGCCCCTACCCTCTCTGGGGCCAACGTCCTGACTTTC.

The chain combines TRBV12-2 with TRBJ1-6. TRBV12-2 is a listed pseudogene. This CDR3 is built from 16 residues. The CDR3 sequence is CASRLAREGSDSPLHF. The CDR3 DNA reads TGTGCAAGTCGCTTAGCGAGGGAGGGGAGTGATTCACCCCTCCACTTT.

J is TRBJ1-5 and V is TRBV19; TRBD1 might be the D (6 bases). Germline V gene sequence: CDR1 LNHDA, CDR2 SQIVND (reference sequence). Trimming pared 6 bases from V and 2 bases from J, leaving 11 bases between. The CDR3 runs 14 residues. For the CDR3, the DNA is TGTGCCAGTAGAAGGACAGACGGCAATCAGCCCCAGCATTTT. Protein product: CASRRTDGNQPQHF.

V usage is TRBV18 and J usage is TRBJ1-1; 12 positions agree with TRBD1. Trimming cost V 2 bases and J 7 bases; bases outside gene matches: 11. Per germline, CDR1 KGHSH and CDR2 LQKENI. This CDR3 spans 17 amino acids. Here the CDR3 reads CASSPGSVGQGAFEAFF. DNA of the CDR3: TGTGCCAGCTCACCAGGATCAGTGGGACAGGGGGCTTTTGAAGCTTTCTTT. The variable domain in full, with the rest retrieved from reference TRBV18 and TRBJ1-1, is NAGVMQNPRHLVRRRGQEARLRCSPMKGHSHVYWYRQLPEEGLKFMVYLQKENIIDESGMPKERFSAEFPKEGPSILRIQQVVRGDSAAYFCASSPGSVGQGAFEAFFGQGTRLTVV.

The CDR3 reads CASSFGQGRAFF. Written as DNA, the CDR3 is TGTGCCAGCAGTTTCGGACAGGGGAGAGCTTTCTTT. The genes are TRBV27 and TRBJ1-1; 9 positions match TRBD1. Germline trimming cut 3 bases from V and 10 bases from J; bases unmatched to any gene: 3. This CDR3 spans 12 amino acids. Germline V CDR1 and CDR2: MNHEY, SMNVEV (reference sequence).

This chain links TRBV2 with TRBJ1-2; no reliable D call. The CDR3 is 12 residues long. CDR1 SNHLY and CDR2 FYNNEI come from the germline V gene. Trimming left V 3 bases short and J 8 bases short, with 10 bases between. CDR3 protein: CASSESGVGYTF. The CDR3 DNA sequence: TGTGCCAGCAGTGAGTCAGGCGTCGGCTACACCTTC.

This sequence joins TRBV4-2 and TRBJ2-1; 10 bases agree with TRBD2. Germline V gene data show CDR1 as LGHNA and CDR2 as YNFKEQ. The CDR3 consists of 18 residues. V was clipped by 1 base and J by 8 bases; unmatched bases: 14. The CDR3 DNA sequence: TGTGCCAGCAGCCAAGCAGACCAAGCGGGAGGGCCTGGTTATGAGCAGTTCTTC. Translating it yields CASSQADQAGGPGYEQFF.

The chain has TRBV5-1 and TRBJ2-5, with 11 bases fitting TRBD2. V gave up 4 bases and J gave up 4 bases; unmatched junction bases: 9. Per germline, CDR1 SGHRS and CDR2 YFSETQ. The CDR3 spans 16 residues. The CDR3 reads CASSRGLAGQGETQYF. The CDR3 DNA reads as TGCGCCAGCAGCAGAGGACTAGCGGGCCAGGGAGAGACCCAGTACTTC.

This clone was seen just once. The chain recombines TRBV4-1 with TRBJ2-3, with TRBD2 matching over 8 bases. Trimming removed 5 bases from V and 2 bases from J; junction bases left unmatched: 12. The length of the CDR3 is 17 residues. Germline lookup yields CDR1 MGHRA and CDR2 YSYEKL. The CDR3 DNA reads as TGCGCCAGCAGCGTATCATTTAGCGGGGAACTCACAGATACGCAGTATTTT. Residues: CASSVSFSGELTDTQYF.

The CDR3 bases are TGCGCCAGCAGTGAGCAGTGGGACTATGGTGGCTACACCTTC. It is translated as CASSEQWDYGGYTF. The chain is built from TRBV10-2 and TRBJ1-2, with D possibly TRBD1 on 5 matching bases. Trimming shortened V by 2 bases and J by 7 bases, and 14 bases separated the two germline ends. The CDR3 covers 14 residues. The V gene's germline CDR1 is WSHSY and CDR2 SAAADI.

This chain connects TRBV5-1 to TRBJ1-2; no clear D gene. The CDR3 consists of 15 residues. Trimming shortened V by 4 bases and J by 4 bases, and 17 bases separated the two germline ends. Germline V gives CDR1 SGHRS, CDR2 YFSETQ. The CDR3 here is CASSPDEGSVYGYTF. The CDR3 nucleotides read TGCGCCAGCAGCCCTGACGAGGGATCGGTCTATGGCTACACCTTC. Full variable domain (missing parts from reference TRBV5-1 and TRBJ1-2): KAGVTQTPRYLIKTRGQQVTLSCSPISGHRSVSWYQQTPGQGLQFLFEYFSETQRNKGNFPGRFSGRQFSNSRSEMNVSTLELGDSALYLCASSPDEGSVYGYTFGSGTRLTVV.

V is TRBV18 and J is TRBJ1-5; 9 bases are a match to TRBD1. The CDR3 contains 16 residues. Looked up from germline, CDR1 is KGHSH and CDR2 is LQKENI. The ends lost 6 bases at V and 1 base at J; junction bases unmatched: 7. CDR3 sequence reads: CASSPRDRDSNQPQHF. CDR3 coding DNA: TGTGCCAGCTCCCCAAGGGACAGGGACAGCAATCAGCCCCAGCATTTT. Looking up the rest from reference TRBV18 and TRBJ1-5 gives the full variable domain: NAGVMQNPRHLVRRRGQEARLRCSPMKGHSHVYWYRQLPEEGLKFMVYLQKENIIDESGMPKERFSAEFPKEGPSILRIQQVVRGDSAAYFCASSPRDRDSNQPQHFGDGTRLSIL.

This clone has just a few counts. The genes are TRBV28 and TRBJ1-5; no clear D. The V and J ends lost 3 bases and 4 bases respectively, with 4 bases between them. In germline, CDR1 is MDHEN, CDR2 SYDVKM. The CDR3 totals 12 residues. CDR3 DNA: TGTGCCAGCAGTTTCAAGAATCAGCCCCAGCATTTT. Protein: CASSFKNQPQHF.

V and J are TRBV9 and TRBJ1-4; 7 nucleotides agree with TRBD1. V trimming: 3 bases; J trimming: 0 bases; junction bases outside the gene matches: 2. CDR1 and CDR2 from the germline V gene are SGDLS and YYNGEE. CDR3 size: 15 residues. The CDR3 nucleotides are TGTGCCAGCAGCGGAACAGGGGCAACTAATGAAAAACTGTTTTTT. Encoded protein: CASSGTGATNEKLFF.

In DNA, the CDR3 is TGTGCCAGCAGCTCTGGACAGGGGGCGACTAATGAAAAACTGTTTTTT. Residues: CASSSGQGATNEKLFF. The rearrangement links TRBV7-8 to TRBJ1-4; TRBD1 agrees at 11 bases. This CDR3 contains 16 residues. V trimming: 4 bases; J trimming: 2 bases; junction bases outside the gene matches: 3. From germline, CDR1 is SGHVS and CDR2 FQNEAQ.

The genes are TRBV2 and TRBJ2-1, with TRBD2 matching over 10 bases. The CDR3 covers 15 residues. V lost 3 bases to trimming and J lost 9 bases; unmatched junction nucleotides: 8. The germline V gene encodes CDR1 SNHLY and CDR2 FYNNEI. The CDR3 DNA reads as TGTGCCAGCAGTGAGCTAGCGGGAGTATCGGGTGAGCAGTTCTTC. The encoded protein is CASSELAGVSGEQFF.